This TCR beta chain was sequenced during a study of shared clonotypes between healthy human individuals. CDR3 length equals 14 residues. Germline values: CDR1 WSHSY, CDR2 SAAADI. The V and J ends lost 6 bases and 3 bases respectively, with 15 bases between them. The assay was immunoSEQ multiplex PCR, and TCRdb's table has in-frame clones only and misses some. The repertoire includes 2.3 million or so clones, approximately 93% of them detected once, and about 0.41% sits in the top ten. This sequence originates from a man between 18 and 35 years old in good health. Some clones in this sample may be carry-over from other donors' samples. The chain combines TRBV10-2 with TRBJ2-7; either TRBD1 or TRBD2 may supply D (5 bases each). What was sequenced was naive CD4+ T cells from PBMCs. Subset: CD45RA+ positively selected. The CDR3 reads CASRWGSQNYEQYF. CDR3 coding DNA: TGCGCCAGCAGGTGGGGGTCCCAAAACTACGAGCAGTACTTC.